The 17 T cell receptor beta chains presented below share a single source sample, sequenced in a study of CD8 T cells in Susac syndrome. Random hexamers served to reverse transcribe roughly 0.45 to 1 ug RNA. One entry per CDR3 protein, called by TCRdb with MiXCR from the immunoSEQ multiplex PCR reads. The sample has around 80,000 distinct CDR3 sequences, around 90% seen once. Sequencing was carried out using CD8+ T cells from PBMCs. All receptors come from a human donor with multiple sclerosis.

V and J are TRBV5-1 and TRBJ2-7, with a weak D call TRBD1 (6 bases). The CDR3 loop spans 15 amino acids. Per the germline V gene, CDR1 is SGHRS and CDR2 is YFSETQ. V was trimmed by 1 base and J by 2 bases, leaving 13 bases between them. The CDR3 is CASSLRTGLTYEQYF. CDR3 DNA: TGCGCCAGCAGCTTGCGAACAGGGCTTACCTACGAGCAGTACTTC.

The V and J genes are TRBV20-1 and TRBJ1-6; no definite D call. Trimming stripped 0 bases from V and 7 bases from J, with 7 bases between. CDR3 length: 13 residues. Germline loops: CDR1 DFQATT, CDR2 SNEGSKA (reference sequence). CDR3 sequence reads: CSARDGSNSPLHF. CDR3 DNA: TGCAGTGCTAGAGATGGAAGCAATTCACCCCTCCACTTT.

The chain combines TRBV20-1 with TRBJ2-5, with TRBD1 matching over 11 bases. The J segment lost 4 bases and the V segment lost 1 base, leaving 5 bases of the junction unmatched. Germline CDR1 and CDR2: DFQATT and SNEGSKA (reference sequence). There are 15 residues in the CDR3. CDR3 sequence: CSARVLGTGGETQYF. The CDR3 DNA is TGCAGTGCTAGAGTTCTCGGGACAGGGGGAGAGACCCAGTACTTC.

V and J are TRBV28 and TRBJ2-7, with 7 bases fitting TRBD1. Germline lookup yields CDR1 MDHEN and CDR2 SYDVKM. The CDR3 totals 14 residues. The ends lost 1 base at V and 1 base at J; junction bases unmatched: 1. This CDR3 reads CASSLLDRSYEQYF. The CDR3 DNA reads TGTGCCAGCAGTTTATTGGACAGGTCCTACGAGCAGTACTTC.

V is TRBV20-1 and J is TRBJ2-7; TRBD1 aligns across 10 bases. Trimming took 2 bases from V and 3 from J; bases not matched to a gene: 4. The germline V gene has CDR1 DFQATT and CDR2 SNEGSKA (reference sequence). The CDR3 consists of 14 residues. CDR3: CSARFRDRGYEQYF. CDR3 DNA sequence: TGCAGTGCTAGATTCCGGGACAGGGGCTACGAGCAGTACTTC.

J is TRBJ2-2 and V is TRBV4-1; either TRBD1 or TRBD2 may fit D (5 bases each). The CDR3 spans 15 residues. The germline gives CDR1 MGHRA, CDR2 YSYEKL. Trimming left V 3 bases short and J 4 bases short, with 12 bases between. The chain's CDR3 is CASSHPLGTTGELFF. CDR3 nucleotides: TGCGCCAGCAGCCACCCACTAGGGACCACCGGGGAGCTGTTTTTT.

V gene TRBV13 combines with J gene TRBJ1-2; D gene unclear. The CDR3 is 12 residues long. The V and J ends lost 5 bases and 3 bases respectively, with 7 bases between them. From germline, CDR1 is PRHDT and CDR2 FYEKMQ (reference sequence). The CDR3 DNA reads as TGTGCCAGCAGCCGAGAGGACTATGGCTACACCTTC. Translating gives CASSREDYGYTF. Using reference TRBV13 and TRBJ1-2 for the parts outside the CDR3, the full variable domain is AAGVIQSPRHLIKEKRETATLKCYPIPRHDTVYWYQQGPGQDPQFLISFYEKMQSDKGSIPDRFSAQQFSDYHSELNMSSLELGDSALYFCASSREDYGYTFGSGTRLTVV.

CDR3 sequence: CASSETGHNEQFF. The CDR3, as DNA: TGTGCCAGCAGTGAGACAGGGCATAATGAGCAGTTCTTC. The chain joins TRBV2 to TRBJ2-1; the match to TRBD1 covers 7 bases. Trimming at V came to 3 bases and at J to 7 bases, leaving 3 bases not matched to a gene. The CDR3 covers 13 residues. Looked up from germline, CDR1 is SNHLY and CDR2 is FYNNEI.

The chain recombines TRBV6-1 with TRBJ2-2; tentatively, D is TRBD2 (6 bases). CDR3 length equals 16 residues. Between the trimmed V and J ends, which lost 5 bases and 4 bases, there was a span of 17 bases. Germline values: CDR1 MNHNS, CDR2 SASEGT. CDR3 DNA sequence: TGTGCCAGCAGTCCTTTAGCGGTTTTTCCCACCGGGGAGCTGTTTTTT. It encodes CASSPLAVFPTGELFF.

The rearrangement links TRBV9 to TRBJ1-2, with TRBD1 matching over 8 bases. The CDR3 is 14 amino acids. The V segment lost 3 bases and the J segment 4 bases; nucleotides outside the gene matches: 5. CDR1 SGDLS and CDR2 YYNGEE come from the germline V gene. CDR3 nucleotide sequence: TGTGCCAGCAGCGCAGGACAGGGAGGCTATGGCTACACCTTC. This sequence encodes CASSAGQGGYGYTF.

The chain uses TRBV27 and TRBJ2-7; 12 bases align to TRBD2. There are 15 residues in the CDR3. V lost 4 bases to trimming and J lost 5 bases; unmatched junction nucleotides: 6. Looked up from germline, CDR1 is MNHEY and CDR2 is SMNVEV (reference sequence). The CDR3 protein is CASSSWTSGINEQYF. The CDR3 nucleotides are TGTGCCAGCAGTTCTTGGACTAGCGGGATCAACGAGCAGTACTTC.

This clonotype was counted between two and nine times. The V and J genes are TRBV2 and TRBJ2-5, with unresolved D. Germline CDR1 is SNHLY and CDR2 is FYNNEI. With 1 base removed from V and 5 bases from J, the gap between germline ends came to 11 bases. CDR3 length: 14 residues. CDR3 amino acids: CASSEGNRRETQYF. For the CDR3, the DNA is TGTGCCAGCAGTGAAGGGAACCGCCGGGAGACCCAGTACTTC.

This sequence joins TRBV7-8 and TRBJ2-3, with 9 bases lining up with TRBD2. With 3 bases clipped from V and 1 base from J, the junction kept 2 bases outside the gene matches. Germline-derived CDR1 and CDR2 are SGHVS and FQNEAQ. This CDR3 comprises 15 residues. In nucleotides, the CDR3 is TGTGCCAGCAGCTTCCAGCGGGGGGGCACAGATACGCAGTATTTT. Translated, it gives CASSFQRGGTDTQYF.

This clonotype was counted once. The chain uses TRBV9 and TRBJ1-2; no clear D gene. Trimming removed 4 bases at V and 4 bases at J, with 17 bases between. The CDR3 length is 15 residues. The germline V gene encodes CDR1 SGDLS and CDR2 YYNGEE. The CDR3 nucleotides are TGTGCCAGCAGCCCGAGGGAGGGCTGGGGCTATGGCTACACCTTC. Amino acid sequence: CASSPREGWGYGYTF.

The J gene is TRBJ2-5, the V gene TRBV6-1; no firm D call. V dropped 0 bases and J dropped 2 bases, with 7 bases sitting between them. This CDR3 has 14 amino acids. Per the germline V gene, CDR1 is MNHNS and CDR2 is SASEGT. The CDR3 nucleotides are TGTGCCAGCAGTGAAGCAACGGCTCAAGAGACCCAGTACTTC. This sequence encodes CASSEATAQETQYF.

The J gene is TRBJ2-3, the V gene TRBV3-1; 7 bases fit TRBD2. There are 13 residues in the CDR3. J lost 6 bases, V lost 4 bases, and 4 bases had no gene match. The V gene's germline CDR1 is LGHDT and CDR2 YNNKEL (reference sequence). The CDR3 sequence is CASSLVGGDTQYF. The CDR3, as DNA: TGTGCCAGCAGCCTGGTGGGGGGGGATACGCAGTATTTT.

The chain links TRBV7-2 to TRBJ2-5; D remains ambiguous. V shed 1 base and J shed 4 bases, with 13 bases lying between them. Germline loops: CDR1 SGHTA, CDR2 FQGNSA. This CDR3 is 15 amino acids long. The DNA for the CDR3 is TGTGCCAGCAGCTTAGACGGCGGCCTGTTAGAGACCCAGTACTTC. Protein product: CASSLDGGLLETQYF.